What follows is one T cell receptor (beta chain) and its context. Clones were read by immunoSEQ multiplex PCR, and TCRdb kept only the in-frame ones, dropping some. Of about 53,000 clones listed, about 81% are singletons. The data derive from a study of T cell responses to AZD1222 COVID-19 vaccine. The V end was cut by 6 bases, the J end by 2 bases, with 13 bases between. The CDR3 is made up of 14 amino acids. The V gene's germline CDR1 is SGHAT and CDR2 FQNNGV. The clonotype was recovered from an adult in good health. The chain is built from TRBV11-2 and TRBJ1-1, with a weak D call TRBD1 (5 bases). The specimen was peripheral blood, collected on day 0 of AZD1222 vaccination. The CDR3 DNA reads TGTGCCAGCAGTAAGACAGCATACAACACTGAAGCTTTCTTT. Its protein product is CASSKTAYNTEAFF. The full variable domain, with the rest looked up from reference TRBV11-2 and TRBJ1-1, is EAGVAQSPRYKIIEKRQSVAFWCNPISGHATLYWYQQILGQGPKLLIQFQNNGVVDDSQLPKDRFSAERLKGVDSTLKIQPAKLEDSAVYLCASSKTAYNTEAFFGQGTRLTVV.